The 25 T cell receptor beta chains below all came from one sample that was sequenced in a study of blood T cell repertoires in COVID-19. Repertoires were generated with immunoSEQ multiplex PCR, while TCRdb's copy carries only in-frame clones and drops some. The sample consists of more than 300,000 clones, roughly 86% of them appearing once. Material for sequencing was peripheral blood. These receptors were obtained from a woman in her seventies with COVID-19, enrolled during active disease.

V usage is TRBV6-5 and J usage is TRBJ2-7; no clear D. The CDR3 has 13 residues. Germline CDR1 MNHEY, CDR2 SVGAGI. The V gene lost 2 bases and the J gene lost 4 bases, with 9 bases spanning the gap. Written as DNA, the CDR3 is TGTGCCAGCAGTTACCCAGGATCGTACGAGCAGTACTTC. As protein: CASSYPGSYEQYF.

The chain links TRBV9 to TRBJ1-4; the match to TRBD1 covers 7 bases. The CDR3 sequence is 15 residues long. The germline gives CDR1 SGDLS, CDR2 YYNGEE. The V and J ends lost 4 bases and 4 bases, in that order; junction bases with no gene match: 7. As DNA, the CDR3 is TGTGCCAGCAGCCCGTGGACAGGTATTAATGAAAAACTGTTTTTT. Amino acids: CASSPWTGINEKLFF.

The chain is built from TRBV11-2 and TRBJ1-3; no clear D gene. The CDR3 has 15 residues. Trimming removed 0 bases from V and 0 bases from J, with 6 bases in between. Germline CDR1 is SGHAT and CDR2 is FQNNGV. CDR3 sequence: CASSLEAASGNTIYF. CDR3 sequence (DNA): TGTGCCAGCAGCTTAGAGGCGGCCTCTGGAAACACCATATATTTT. Based on the CDR3 plus reference TRBV11-2 and TRBJ1-3, the full variable domain is EAGVAQSPRYKIIEKRQSVAFWCNPISGHATLYWYQQILGQGPKLLIQFQNNGVVDDSQLPKDRFSAERLKGVDSTLKIQPAKLEDSAVYLCASSLEAASGNTIYFGEGSWLTVV.

The chain recombines TRBV12-5 with TRBJ1-5; D is uncertain. The CDR3 is 13 amino acids. CDR1 is LGHNT, CDR2 FRNRAP, per germline. V lost 5 bases and J 5 bases, leaving 10 bases between the germline ends. The CDR3 sequence is CASGLREDQPQHF. CDR3 sequence (DNA): TGTGCTAGTGGTCTCCGGGAGGATCAGCCCCAGCATTTT.

This rearrangement joins TRBV4-1 to TRBJ1-1; the D gene is possibly TRBD1 (6 bases). Trimming left V 0 bases short and J 11 bases short, with 16 bases between. CDR1 is MGHRA, CDR2 YSYEKL, per germline. The length of the CDR3 is 14 residues. The CDR3 DNA sequence: TGCGCCAGCAGCCAAGATCTGCCAGGGGTGTACGCTTTCTTT. Its translation: CASSQDLPGVYAFF.

CDR3 amino acids: CASSDDRSSGNTIYF. In DNA, the CDR3 is TGTGCCAGCAGCGACGACCGGAGCTCTGGAAACACCATATATTTT. This sequence joins TRBV7-9 and TRBJ1-3; no clear D. CDR1 is SEHNR and CDR2 is FQNEAQ in the germline V gene (reference sequence). Trimming cost V 5 bases and J 0 bases, with 11 bases left between them. This CDR3 has 15 residues.

This clone was seen once. The chain uses TRBV2 and TRBJ1-5, with D possibly being TRBD1 (5 bases). In germline, CDR1 is SNHLY, CDR2 FYNNEI. The CDR3 has 15 residues. The V gene lost 1 base and the J gene lost 7 bases, with 14 bases spanning the gap. This CDR3 is CASSEGGKGRQPQHF. CDR3 nucleotides: TGTGCCAGCAGTGAAGGTGGAAAGGGGCGCCAGCCCCAGCATTTT.

To note about this clone: The sample carries other DNA sequences with the same CDR3. V is TRBV19 and J is TRBJ2-7, with 8 nucleotides matching TRBD1. V shed 4 bases and J 3 bases; nucleotides not matched to a gene: 5. CDR3 length equals 14 residues. In germline, CDR1 is LNHDA, CDR2 SQIVND (reference sequence). The DNA of the CDR3 is TGTGCCAGTAGTAGCGGACAGGGAGACTACGAGCAGTACTTC. It encodes CASSSGQGDYEQYF.

The V and J genes are TRBV7-3 and TRBJ1-1; 9 bases align to TRBD1. Germline lookup yields CDR1 SGHTA and CDR2 FQGTGA. CDR3 length: 14 residues. V lost 4 bases to trimming and J lost 4 bases; unmatched junction nucleotides: 4. For the CDR3, the DNA is TGTGCCAGCAGCTCCGGGACAGGGCCCACTGAAGCTTTCTTT. Encoded protein: CASSSGTGPTEAFF.

Only one count was recorded for this clone. V usage is TRBV15 and J usage is TRBJ1-5, with TRBD1 matching 9 bases. The germline V gene encodes CDR1 LNHNV and CDR2 YYDKDF (reference sequence). The V segment lost 5 bases and the J segment 7 bases; nucleotides outside the gene matches: 9. This CDR3 spans 15 amino acids. The CDR3 nucleotides are TGTGCCACCAGCGGGGACAGGGCGGTAGGGCAGCCCCAGCATTTT. This sequence encodes CATSGDRAVGQPQHF.

This chain connects TRBV10-3 to TRBJ1-1, with 9 bases aligning to TRBD1. Germline lookup yields CDR1 ENHRY and CDR2 SYGVKD. V lost 2 bases, J lost 1 base, and 2 bases stayed unmatched. The CDR3 contains 15 residues. Written as DNA, the CDR3 is TGTGCCATCAGTGAGGGACAGGGGACGAACACTGAAGCTTTCTTT. This translates into CAISEGQGTNTEAFF.

This chain links TRBV29-1 with TRBJ2-7, with D perhaps TRBD1 (7 bases). V was clipped by 3 bases and J by 1 base, with 16 bases between them. CDR1 SQVTM and CDR2 ANQGSEA come from the germline V gene. The CDR3 runs to 15 residues. The CDR3 nucleotides read TGCAGCGTTGAGGAGGGACAGAGAGAATCCTACGAGCAGTACTTC. Amino acids: CSVEEGQRESYEQYF.

This chain uses TRBV24-1 with TRBJ1-4; TRBD1 matches at 9 bases. V lost 4 bases to trimming and J lost 7 bases; unmatched junction nucleotides: 6. Germline assignment: CDR1 KGHDR and CDR2 SFDVKD. The CDR3 is 15 amino acids. CDR3 region: CATSDPRTGAEKLFF. CDR3 nucleotides: TGTGCCACCAGTGACCCGCGGACAGGGGCTGAAAAACTGTTTTTT.

The V call is TRBV4-3, the J call TRBJ1-3; 7 nucleotides align to TRBD1. Germline CDR1 LGHNA, CDR2 YSLEER. There are 16 residues in the CDR3. Trimming cost V 0 bases and J 0 bases; bases outside gene matches: 2. CDR3 nucleotide sequence: TGCGCCAGCAGCCAAGATGAGGGGGCCTCTGGAAACACCATATATTTT. Its protein product is CASSQDEGASGNTIYF.

The chain employs TRBV18 and TRBJ2-1, with 8 nucleotides matching TRBD1. Germline V CDR1 and CDR2: KGHSH, LQKENI. The CDR3 length is 15 residues. After removal of 2 bases from V and 4 bases from J, the junction contained 4 bases not matched to a gene. The CDR3 nucleotides are TGTGCCAGCTCACCAACAGGGGGAGGATACAATGAGCAGTTCTTC. Translated: CASSPTGGGYNEQFF.

V is TRBV19 and J is TRBJ1-1, with 9 bases matching TRBD1. J was trimmed by 3 bases and V by 6 bases; bases with no gene match: 11. The CDR3 is made up of 16 amino acids. Germline-derived CDR1 and CDR2 are LNHDA and SQIVND (reference sequence). CDR3: CASSSAGGQGYTEAFF. The CDR3 DNA reads as TGTGCCAGTAGCTCTGCGGGGGGACAGGGATACACTGAAGCTTTCTTT.

This clone appeared a few times. This chain uses TRBV6-4 with TRBJ1-1; a weak D match, TRBD1 (5 bases). Germline V lookup: CDR1 MRHNA, CDR2 SNTAGT. V lost 6 bases to trimming and J lost 1 base, with 12 bases between them. CDR3 length: 14 amino acids. CDR3 DNA sequence: TGTGCCAGCAGACGCGGGGCCGAGAACACTGAAGCTTTCTTT. It encodes CASRRGAENTEAFF.

The V call is TRBV10-3, the J call TRBJ1-5, with D tentatively TRBD1 (5 bases). The CDR3 consists of 13 residues. Germline V gene sequence: CDR1 ENHRY, CDR2 SYGVKD. The ends were cut back, 6 bases at V and 2 bases at J, with 8 bases in the middle. CDR3 coding DNA: TGTGCCATCAGCAGGGAACGCAATCAGCCCCAGCATTTT. This gives the protein CAISRERNQPQHF.

The chain couples TRBV7-9 to TRBJ1-2; TRBD1 matches 7 bases. The CDR3 is made up of 14 amino acids. Germline assignment: CDR1 SEHNR and CDR2 FQNEAQ (reference sequence). V lost 4 bases, J lost 7 bases, and 9 bases stayed unmatched. The CDR3 region is CASSSPTGMGGYTF. CDR3 sequence (DNA): TGTGCCAGCAGCTCCCCGACAGGGATGGGTGGCTACACCTTC. The full variable domain, with the rest looked up from reference TRBV7-9 and TRBJ1-2, is DTGVSQNPRHKITKRGQNVTFRCDPISEHNRLYWYRQTLGQGPEFLTYFQNEAQLEKSRLLSDRFSAERPKGSFSTLEIQRTEQGDSAMYLCASSSPTGMGGYTFGSGTRLTVV.

The V gene is TRBV7-9, the J gene TRBJ1-2; 9 nucleotides align to TRBD1. Germline loops: CDR1 SEHNR, CDR2 FQNEAQ (reference sequence). This CDR3 spans 14 amino acids. V gave up 4 bases and J gave up 4 bases; unmatched junction bases: 4. Here the CDR3 DNA reads TGTGCCAGCAGCTGGGGGACAGGGAGCTATGGCTACACCTTC. Its protein is CASSWGTGSYGYTF.

V gene TRBV7-9 combines with J gene TRBJ1-2; possibly TRBD1 for D (5 bases). Germline loops: CDR1 SEHNR, CDR2 FQNEAQ (reference sequence). This CDR3 region has 14 residues. V gave up 4 bases and J gave up 6 bases, with 15 bases separating them. The chain's CDR3 is CASSSGIGGDGYTF. The CDR3 DNA reads TGTGCCAGCAGCTCCGGCATTGGGGGGGATGGCTACACCTTC.

The chain employs TRBV2 and TRBJ2-7, with D possibly being TRBD1 (5 bases). The V end lost 6 bases, the J end lost 3 bases, and 12 bases lay between the germline ends. In germline, CDR1 is SNHLY, CDR2 FYNNEI. This CDR3 has 13 amino acids. The DNA for the CDR3 is TGTGCCAGCAGCGCAGGGTTAGACTACGAGCAGTACTTC. This gives the protein CASSAGLDYEQYF.

The genes are TRBV29-1 and TRBJ1-2; 7 bases are shared with TRBD1. The length of the CDR3 is 17 residues. Germline V gives CDR1 SQVTM, CDR2 ANQGSEA. The V and J ends lost 6 bases and 0 bases, in that order; junction bases with no gene match: 16. The CDR3 DNA is TGCAGCGTCCACCTTCTCATACAGGGGAAGGCTAACTATGGCTACACCTTC. This encodes CSVHLLIQGKANYGYTF.

J is TRBJ1-2 and V is TRBV19, with 7 bases that match TRBD1. Germline assignment: CDR1 LNHDA and CDR2 SQIVND (reference sequence). The CDR3 is 15 amino acids. V lost 7 bases to trimming and J lost 2 bases; unmatched junction nucleotides: 10. The CDR3 DNA follows: TGTGCCAGTACCTTCCAGGGGGGACCCAACTATGGCTACACCTTC. It yields the protein CASTFQGGPNYGYTF.

This chain connects TRBV19 to TRBJ1-5, with D possibly matching TRBD1 (5 bases). The V gene lost 3 bases and the J gene lost 3 bases, with 12 bases spanning the gap. Germline V lookup: CDR1 LNHDA, CDR2 SQIVND (reference sequence). The CDR3 consists of 15 residues. The CDR3 bases are TGTGCCAGTAGTATGGTTATGGGGCTCAATCAGCCCCAGCATTTT. Translating it yields CASSMVMGLNQPQHF.